The text below deals with one T cell receptor beta chain. There is no known antigen for this receptor. Per-nucleotide qualities are absent, and no much larger clonotype sits a single base away. This sample was taken from a study of T cell changes during pregnancy in multiple sclerosis (dated by TCRdb to the late 2010s). Study-wide context: In women with multiple sclerosis, the researchers looked at how the T cell repertoire shifted as pregnancy progressed.

Inclusive of the bounding cysteine and phenylalanine, the CDR3 is 16 residues long. Just CDR3 DNA is preserved here, 48 bases in frame from base 1. The germline V gene specifies MDHEN as CDR1 and SYDVKM as CDR2. Compared with germline, V lacks 3 bases and J lacks 3 bases; bases without a gene match: 8. The library came from the immunoSEQ multiplex PCR assay. The table comes from immuneACCESS by way of TCRdb, which keeps in-frame sequences with V and J called. Part of the clones is missing from these tables; in studies checked, under half for an unresolved V gene and the rest for unknown reasons. The sample contains 65,000 or so clones, about 90% of them found a single time. The ten largest make up more than 2% of the sample.

Specimen: peripheral blood, collected in the second trimester of pregnancy. In this chain, TRBV28 is recombined with TRBJ2-5; 9 nucleotides in the junction match TRBD1. The TCR sequence derives from a female donor in good health, enrolled as a control in a pregnancy study. The DNA sequence reads TGTGCCAGCAGTTTCCTCGCCGGGACAGGGAAAGAGACCCAGTACTTC. This gives the protein CASSFLAGTGKETQYF.